This T cell receptor beta chain was sequenced in a study of blood T cells in healthy people across ages. In this sample, this clonotype turned up once. V lost 8 bases and J lost 4, with 21 bases in between. There are 16 residues in the CDR3. Germline loops: CDR1 MNHNY, CDR2 SVGAGI (reference sequence). Primed by a sample-barcoded 5' primer and a J-beta primer mix, a second PCR proceeded for 7 to 11 cycles. TCRdb re-analysed the 5' RACE reads in MiXCR, keeping a single row per CDR3 protein. In the table there are more than 800,000 distinct CDR3 sequences, 40% to 55% of which are singletons. The chain combines TRBV6-6 with TRBJ2-4, with D possibly matching TRBD2 (6 bases). The clonotype was recovered from a woman aged 60-75 years in good health. The specimen was blood. CDR3 in DNA: TGTGCCAGCCAGTCCGGGACGGGGAGGAGAAAAAACATTCAGTACTTC. It encodes CASQSGTGRRKNIQYF.